This record covers a single T cell receptor beta chain. Its antigen remains unidentified. This sample is part of a study of T cell responses to AZD1222 COVID-19 vaccine. General study results and limits: Baseline serology detected seropositivity in only six AZD1222 recipients. The donor cohort was predominantly white British with a female majority, and clonal diversity may have been underestimated. Spike-specific TCR repertoires showed rising breadth and depth after two AZD1222 doses.

In germline, CDR1 is MGHRA, CDR2 YSYEKL. The V and J ends lost 1 base and 4 bases, in that order; junction bases with no gene match: 9. The CDR3 totals 16 residues. The protocol was immunoSEQ multiplex PCR, while the TCRdb copy is restricted to in-frame clones and leaves out a portion. The table lists about 120,000 clones, around nine tenths of them singletons. Second-dose intervals of approximately 4 or approximately 12 weeks were pooled. The V gene is TRBV4-1, the J gene TRBJ2-7; the match to TRBD1 covers 8 bases. The TCR comes from an adult who received the AZD1222 COVID-19 vaccine. This specimen consisted of peripheral blood, obtained 28 days after the second AZD1222 dose. DNA of the CDR3: TGCGCCAGCAGCCAAGGAAACAGGGGGAAGGCATACGAGCAGTACTTC. Amino acids: CASSQGNRGKAYEQYF.